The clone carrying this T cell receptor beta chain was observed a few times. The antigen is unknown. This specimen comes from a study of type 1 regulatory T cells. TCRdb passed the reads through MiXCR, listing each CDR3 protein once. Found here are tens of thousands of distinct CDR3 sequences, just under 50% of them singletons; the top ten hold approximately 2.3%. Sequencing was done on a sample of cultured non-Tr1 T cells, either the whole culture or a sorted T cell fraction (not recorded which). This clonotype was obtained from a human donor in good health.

The CDR3 is CASSWALAGPGEQYF. CDR3 DNA sequence: TGCGCCAGCAGCTGGGCGCTAGCGGGGCCGGGAGAGCAGTACTTC. This chain connects TRBV5-1 to TRBJ2-7, with 9 nucleotides matching TRBD2. V lost 3 bases to trimming and J lost 7 bases; unmatched junction nucleotides: 11. The CDR3 covers 15 residues. Looked up from germline, CDR1 is SGHRS and CDR2 is YFSETQ.